The subject of this entry is one TCR beta chain. The V gene's germline CDR1 is KGHSH and CDR2 LQKENI. Trimming left V 3 bases short and J 6 bases short, with 9 bases between. The CDR3 length is 13 residues. This sample is drawn from a study of blood T cell repertoires in COVID-19. Background on the study: Some COVID-19 samples were acute and others convalescent; all came from the United States, Italy and Spain. T cells, B-cell-depleted T cells, or PBMCs provided the cDNA or gDNA that served as material.

In the source study's methods: Using reference gene primer amplification, nucleated cell counts were estimated. Some clones are missing from TCRdb's copy, which holds only in-frame ones; the method was immunoSEQ multiplex PCR. Clone size and the V and J calls come from that table; the DNA yielded D and trimming. This table holds fewer than 75,000 clones, about 86% found once. Sequences were obtained from peripheral blood. The chain uses TRBV18 and TRBJ2-1; D remains ambiguous. The receptor was isolated from a man between 50 and 59 years old with active COVID-19. The CDR3 region has the DNA TGTGCCAGCTCACCCTCACGGAGCAATGAGCAGTTCTTC. Amino acid sequence: CASSPSRSNEQFF. Complete variable domain (other parts from reference TRBV18 and TRBJ2-1): NAGVMQNPRHLVRRRGQEARLRCSPMKGHSHVYWYRQLPEEGLKFMVYLQKENIIDESGMPKERFSAEFPKEGPSILRIQQVVRGDSAAYFCASSPSRSNEQFFGPGTRLTVL.